This passage covers 29 T cell receptor beta chains from one sample sequenced in a study of T cell repertoires in cytomegalovirus infection. From the reads, TCRdb called clonotypes with MiXCR, one entry per CDR3 protein. The table records 200,000 or so distinct CDR3 sequences, over 25% of them present only once. Sequencing input: PBMCs. These receptors came from a human donor in good health (CMV status not recorded). Some clones in this sample may be carry-over from other donors' samples.

The rearrangement links TRBV12-3 or TRBV12-4 to TRBJ2-5; weak D call: TRBD2 (6 bases). The CDR3 extends over 15 amino acids. Trimming removed 4 bases from V and 5 bases from J, with 17 bases in between. The CDR3 DNA follows: TGTGCCAGCAGTTCATGGGACTCAGGGCGGGAGACCCAGTACTTC. It codes for CASSSWDSGRETQYF.

This chain connects TRBV11-2 to TRBJ1-4, with 10 bases that match TRBD1. The junction had 9 bases not matched to a gene; V was cut back by 5 bases and J by 6 bases. This CDR3 is 16 amino acids long. Looked up from germline, CDR1 is SGHAT and CDR2 is FQNNGV. CDR3 sequence: CASSISRTGGHEKLFF. The CDR3 nucleotides are TGTGCCAGCAGCATCTCCCGGACAGGGGGTCATGAAAAACTGTTTTTT.

The chain carries TRBV5-1 and TRBJ2-3, with a possible D match to TRBD2 (6 bases). CDR3 length equals 16 residues. V dropped 1 base and J dropped 5 bases, with 17 bases sitting between them. CDR1 SGHRS and CDR2 YFSETQ come from the germline V gene. CDR3 DNA sequence: TGCGCCAGCAGCTTGTTATTTGCCGGGGGAGGAGATACGCAGTATTTT. Translated, it gives CASSLLFAGGGDTQYF.

This clonotype was counted only a few times. This chain links TRBV7-2 with TRBJ2-1; D possibly corresponds to TRBD2 (6 bases). The V end lost 5 bases, the J end lost 7 bases, and 12 bases lay between the germline ends. This CDR3 contains 13 residues. Germline V gene data show CDR1 as SGHTA and CDR2 as FQGNSA. The CDR3 here is CASSIVAENEQFF. The CDR3 DNA reads TGTGCCAGCAGCATAGTAGCGGAGAATGAGCAGTTCTTC.

The gene calls are TRBV28 and TRBJ2-7; TRBD2 aligns across 7 bases. This CDR3 spans 16 amino acids. The ends lost 4 bases at V and 7 bases at J; junction bases unmatched: 16. Germline assignment: CDR1 MDHEN and CDR2 SYDVKM. CDR3 sequence (DNA): TGTGCCAGCAGTTACCTGACTAGCAGGTTTGGAGGTGAGCAGTACTTC. Residues: CASSYLTSRFGGEQYF.

There are a few counts of this clonotype. The V call is TRBV6-2 or TRBV6-3, the J call TRBJ1-2; a possible D gene is TRBD1 (6 bases). The CDR3 totals 16 residues. In germline, CDR1 is MNHEY, CDR2 SVGEGT. Trimming removed 5 bases from V and 0 bases from J, with 16 bases in between. The CDR3 region is CASSRDIETSNYGYTF. The DNA for the CDR3 is TGTGCCAGCAGTAGGGACATCGAGACATCTAACTATGGCTACACCTTC.

The chain links TRBV7-2 to TRBJ2-5; 8 bases fit TRBD2. V was pared by 4 bases and J by 0 bases, with 4 bases of the junction left unmatched. Germline V gives CDR1 SGHTA, CDR2 FQGNSA. CDR3 length: 15 residues. This CDR3 reads CASSSGGSDQETQYF. The CDR3 bases are TGTGCCAGCAGCTCGGGGGGGTCGGACCAAGAGACCCAGTACTTC.

The table lists this clonotype with a count of one. The junction does not match germline at one end; this may be a read error. The rearrangement uses TRBV20-1 and TRBJ1-4, with D possibly being TRBD1 (6 bases). CDR1 and CDR2 from the germline V gene are DFQATT and SNEGSKA (reference sequence). CDR3 size: 14 residues. CDR3 in amino acids: CRALGQTTNEKLFF. The DNA for the CDR3 is TGCCGTGCTCTAGGACAGACGACTAATGAAAAACTGTTTTTT.

This chain connects TRBV6-1 to TRBJ1-1, with D perhaps matching TRBD1 (6 bases). CDR3 length: 15 residues. V lost 4 bases and J lost 1, with 13 bases in between. The V gene's germline CDR1 is MNHNS and CDR2 SASEGT. The CDR3 region is CASSATGTKNTEAFF. In nucleotides, the CDR3 is TGTGCCAGCAGTGCTACCGGGACAAAGAACACTGAAGCTTTCTTT.

This clonotype has more than one count but fewer than ten. The chain has TRBV6-2 or TRBV6-3 and TRBJ1-1; maybe TRBD1 (5 bases). V gave up 5 bases and J gave up 7 bases, with 8 bases separating them. The CDR3 totals 11 residues. CDR1 and CDR2 (germline): MNHEY, SVGEGT. The CDR3 DNA reads TGTGCCAGCAGTAGGGACGGTGAAGCTTTCTTT. It is translated as CASSRDGEAFF.

The chain combines TRBV20-1 with TRBJ2-7, with 8 nucleotides matching TRBD1. The CDR3 length is 14 residues. Germline CDR1 reads DFQATT; CDR2 reads SNEGSKA (reference sequence). Trimming removed 0 bases from V and 3 bases from J; junction bases left unmatched: 4. As DNA, the CDR3 is TGCAGTGCTAGAGACTCGGACAGGGTCTACGAGCAGTACTTC. Protein sequence: CSARDSDRVYEQYF.

CDR3 sequence: CSVEGLPRTEAFF. CDR3 in DNA: TGCAGCGTTGAAGGCCTCCCAAGGACTGAAGCTTTCTTT. The rearrangement links TRBV29-1 to TRBJ1-1; D ambiguous. CDR3 length: 13 amino acids. V was shortened by 1 base and J by 5 bases, with 11 bases between the two germline ends. CDR1 SQVTM and CDR2 ANQGSEA come from the germline V gene.

This clonotype was seen ten or more times. This chain links TRBV6-2 or TRBV6-3 with TRBJ2-3, with D possibly matching TRBD1 (5 bases). The CDR3 has 15 amino acids. The germline gives CDR1 MNHEY, CDR2 SVGEGT. Trimming stripped 2 bases from V and 0 bases from J, with 9 bases between. The CDR3 reads CASSYPTASTDTQYF. The CDR3 nucleotides are TGTGCCAGCAGTTACCCGACAGCTAGCACAGATACGCAGTATTTT.

The V gene is TRBV10-3, the J gene TRBJ2-7; no reliable D call. The CDR3 is made up of 11 amino acids. CDR1 is ENHRY, CDR2 SYGVKD, per germline. Trimming took 3 bases from V and 3 from J, leaving 3 bases between them. The CDR3 DNA reads TGTGCCATCAGTGATAGCTACGAGCAGTACTTC. Encoded protein: CAISDSYEQYF.

The V gene is TRBV2, the J gene TRBJ1-2; 7 nucleotides agree with TRBD1. The CDR3 is 14 amino acids. CDR1 and CDR2 (germline): SNHLY, FYNNEI. V was clipped by 1 base and J by 4 bases; unmatched bases: 3. CDR3 sequence reads: CASSEVSGGYGYTF. The CDR3 coding sequence is TGTGCCAGCAGTGAAGTCTCAGGGGGCTATGGCTACACCTTC.

The gene calls are TRBV7-2 and TRBJ2-1, with D perhaps TRBD1 or TRBD2 (5 bases each). Germline loops: CDR1 SGHTA, CDR2 FQGNSA. The V end lost 3 bases, the J end lost 9 bases, and 12 bases lay between the germline ends. The length of the CDR3 is 13 residues. CDR3 sequence reads: CASSLGEGTEQFF. Here the CDR3 DNA reads TGTGCCAGCAGCTTGGGGGAAGGCACTGAGCAGTTCTTC. Supplemented by reference TRBV7-2 and TRBJ2-1, the full variable domain reads GAGVSQSPSNKVTEKGKDVELRCDPISGHTALYWYRQSLGQGLEFLIYFQGNSAPDKSGLPSDRFSAERTGGSVSTLTIQRTQQEDSAVYLCASSLGEGTEQFFGPGTRLTVL.

This chain uses TRBV19 with TRBJ2-5, with TRBD1 identical over 8 bases. Germline assignment: CDR1 LNHDA and CDR2 SQIVND (reference sequence). This CDR3 spans 15 amino acids. V gave up 3 bases and J gave up 4 bases; unmatched junction bases: 7. The CDR3 DNA reads TGTGCCAGTAGTATGGGGACAGGCGGTGGAGAGACCCAGTACTTC. This encodes CASSMGTGGGETQYF.

A few counts support this clonotype. V gene TRBV19 combines with J gene TRBJ1-1; 9 nucleotides line up with TRBD1. Germline V gene data show CDR1 as LNHDA and CDR2 as SQIVND (reference sequence). The CDR3 is 14 amino acids. V gave up 4 bases and J gave up 5 bases; unmatched junction bases: 5. As DNA, the CDR3 is TGTGCCAGTAGTACGGACAGGGGTTGGACTGAAGCTTTCTTT. Translated, it gives CASSTDRGWTEAFF.

This rearrangement joins TRBV18 to TRBJ1-6; D might be TRBD1 (5 bases). Trimming pared 4 bases from V and 10 bases from J, leaving 20 bases between. Germline CDR1 KGHSH, CDR2 LQKENI. The CDR3 totals 16 residues. The chain's CDR3 is CASSLNGRGTESPLHF. CDR3 in DNA: TGTGCCAGCTCACTTAACGGGCGTGGGACGGAATCACCCCTCCACTTT.

This clonotype appeared a single time. A much larger clone is a single base away; this may be a read error. The chain employs TRBV19 and TRBJ1-1; a possible D gene is TRBD1 (5 bases). V was cut by 1 base and J by 7 bases, with 10 bases left in between. Looked up from germline, CDR1 is LNHDA and CDR2 is SQIVND (reference sequence). The CDR3 is made up of 13 amino acids. This CDR3 is CASSIAGRREAFF. CDR3 in DNA: TGTGCCAGTAGTATAGCGGGACGGCGTGAAGCTTTCTTT.

This clonotype has just a few counts. The gene calls are TRBV27 and TRBJ1-2, with 9 positions matching TRBD1. Germline trimming cut 6 bases from V and 2 bases from J; bases unmatched to any gene: 13. CDR1 and CDR2 from the germline V gene are MNHEY and SMNVEV (reference sequence). The CDR3 consists of 17 residues. Written as DNA, the CDR3 is TGTGCCAGCAGCCAACTCCCGGGGACAGGGCTCAACTATGGCTACACCTTC. Translating it yields CASSQLPGTGLNYGYTF.

The chain recombines TRBV6-2 or TRBV6-3 with TRBJ1-3, with D uncertain. Germline CDR1 is MNHEY and CDR2 is SVGEGT. Trimming shortened V by 10 bases and J by 0 bases, and 10 bases separated the two germline ends. CDR3 length: 13 amino acids. The CDR3 DNA reads as TGTGCCACCCTCCTGGCCTCTGGAAACACCATATATTTT. Its protein is CATLLASGNTIYF.

In the case of this clonotype: A much larger clone is a single base away; this may be a read error. The chain carries TRBV12-5 and TRBJ2-5; possibly TRBD1 for D (6 bases). V lost 10 bases and J 3 bases, leaving 12 bases between the germline ends. From germline, CDR1 is LGHNT and CDR2 FRNRAP. This CDR3 region has 12 residues. The CDR3 protein is CATSHREETQYF. DNA for the CDR3: TGTGCTACCTCGCACAGGGAAGAGACCCAGTACTTC.

The chain uses TRBV25-1 and TRBJ1-1; tentative D call: TRBD1 (5 bases). The CDR3 has 11 amino acids. CDR1 and CDR2 from the germline V gene are MGHDK and SYGVNS. Between the trimmed V and J ends, which lost 7 bases and 11 bases, there was a span of 14 bases. CDR3 coding DNA: TGTGCCAGCACGCTAGGGGAGCTCGCTTTCTTT. Its translation is CASTLGELAFF. Filled out from reference TRBV25-1 and TRBJ1-1, the complete variable domain reads EADIYQTPRYLVIGTGKKITLECSQTMGHDKMYWYQQDPGMELHLIHYSYGVNSTEKGDLSSESTVSRIRTEHFPLTLESARPSHTSQYLCASTLGELAFFGQGTRLTVV.

This chain uses TRBV19 with TRBJ2-4; tentatively, D is TRBD1 (6 bases). The CDR3 loop spans 15 amino acids. V was pared by 3 bases and J by 7 bases, with 16 bases between. CDR1 and CDR2 (germline): LNHDA, SQIVND (reference sequence). The CDR3, as DNA: TGTGCCAGTAGTATGGCCTTGGGGGCGCGGAACATTCAGTACTTC. This codes for CASSMALGARNIQYF.

This chain connects TRBV18 to TRBJ1-5; D is unresolved. CDR1 and CDR2 from the germline V gene are KGHSH and LQKENI. The CDR3 consists of 14 residues. Trimming cost V 2 bases and J 5 bases, with 10 bases left between them. In DNA form, the CDR3 reads TGTGCCAGCTCACCAGTAAACTCGGATCAGCCCCAGCATTTT. Residues: CASSPVNSDQPQHF.

The CDR3 spells CASSPGAGTTDTQYF. In nucleotides, the CDR3 is TGCGCCAGCAGCCCGGGGGCGGGGACCACAGATACGCAGTATTTT. The rearrangement joins TRBV5-1 to TRBJ2-3, with D perhaps being TRBD1 or TRBD2 (6 bases each). V gave up 4 bases and J gave up 2 bases, with 14 bases separating them. Per the germline V gene, CDR1 is SGHRS and CDR2 is YFSETQ. CDR3 length: 15 residues.

This chain uses TRBV7-2 with TRBJ2-3; 10 bases match TRBD2. The CDR3 is made up of 16 amino acids. The J segment lost 4 bases and the V segment lost 3 bases, leaving 7 bases of the junction unmatched. The germline CDR1 and CDR2 sequences are SGHTA and FQGNSA. CDR3 DNA: TGTGCCAGCAGCTTTAGTCCGAGCGGGGGGGCAGATACGCAGTATTTT. Translated: CASSFSPSGGADTQYF.

This clonotype was seen at least ten times. The chain recombines TRBV7-6 with TRBJ1-1; 11 positions match TRBD1. Per germline, CDR1 SGHVS and CDR2 FNYEAQ. The CDR3 runs to 16 residues. J lost 2 bases, V lost 5 bases, and 7 bases had no gene match. CDR3 DNA sequence: TGTGCCAGCAGCGTCGGGACAGGGGGAACAAACACTGAAGCTTTCTTT. Translated: CASSVGTGGTNTEAFF.